The clone carrying this T cell receptor beta chain occurred many times. The antigen is undetermined. The germline gives CDR1 SGHTA, CDR2 FQGNSA. This CDR3 has 16 residues. The V end was cut by 2 bases, the J end by 0 bases, with 8 bases between. The entry originates in a study of T cell repertoires in cytomegalovirus infection. Background on the study: It was recently identified HLA-C-restricted and well-studied HLA-B-restricted CMV epitopes that the study used. Both CMV infection and a matching HLA type were indicated by public TCR beta signatures. Study-wide points: Frequencies of public TCR beta families were cumulated, and this identified carriers of CMV plus the relevant HLA.

TCRdb used MiXCR to reprocess the reads, holding one entry per CDR3 protein. Of roughly 280,000 distinct CDR3 sequences listed, 20% to 25% were seen once; the top ten hold approximately 20%. The TCR comes from a human donor in good health (CMV status not recorded). Some clones in this sample may be carry-over from other donors' samples. The chain uses TRBV7-2 and TRBJ2-6; D is unclear. Sequenced here: cultured PBMCs, sampled from culture after CMV antigen stimulation. Written as DNA, the CDR3 is TGTGCCAGCAGCTTAAGTGGCGGCTCTGGGGCCAACGTCCTGACTTTC. It codes for CASSLSGGSGANVLTF. The complete variable domain, with remaining parts taken from reference TRBV7-2 and TRBJ2-6, reads GAGVSQSPSNKVTEKGKDVELRCDPISGHTALYWYRQSLGQGLEFLIYFQGNSAPDKSGLPSDRFSAERTGGSVSTLTIQRTQQEDSAVYLCASSLSGGSGANVLTFGAGSRLTVL.